The entry that follows covers one T cell receptor (beta chain) sequence. Its target is unknown. The CDR3 totals 13 residues. V was trimmed by 5 bases and J by 1 base, leaving 12 bases between them. The germline CDR1 and CDR2 sequences are SQVTM and ANQGSEA. Using immunoSEQ multiplex PCR, the repertoire was profiled, and TCRdb retains in-frame clones only, with some absent. The sample lists under 85,000 clones, 80% occurring once. The source of the sample is a study of T cell clones after liver transplantation. Background on the study: Pre-transplant mixed lymphocyte reactions yielded third-party-reactive TCRbeta sequences as comparators for graft-donor-reactive sequences. Whole-study findings and limits: Migration into the graft, not deletion, may explain lost graft donor-reactive T cells.

This chain joins TRBV29-1 and TRBJ2-7, with D perhaps matching TRBD1 (6 bases). This sequence was found in a human patient who received a liver transplant. Some T cells may possibly be graft donor cells. This specimen was CD4+ T cells from blood, taken 12 months after liver transplant. DNA for the CDR3: TGCAGCGTTAGGGACATGGGGTCCTACGAGCAGTACTTC. Amino acids: CSVRDMGSYEQYF.